This is a list of T cell receptor beta chains from one sample in a study of T cells in Graves' hyperthyroidism and ophthalmopathy. Via MiXCR, TCRdb re-called the multiplex PCR reads, giving one row per CDR3 protein. The sample shows roughly 520,000 distinct CDR3 sequences, roughly 24% of them seen only once. The sequenced material came from blood. The source of these receptors is a woman in her 30s with Graves' ophthalmopathy. Each CDR3 is given with its conserved first and last residue. A D gene is named only where the DNA matches it firmly. Some rows mark clone size as missing; the rest say once, few, many or name a class of expanded clone.

D: TRBD1; size: NA; J: TRBJ2-5; V: TRBV29-1; CDR3: CSVHRGFEETQYF; DNA: TGCAGCGTCCACAGGGGTTTCGAGGAGACCCAGTACTTC
D: TRBD1; size: NA; J: TRBJ1-1; V: TRBV6-5; CDR3: CASSYGTGVETEAFF; DNA: TGTGCCAGCAGTTACGGGACAGGGGTTGAGACTGAAGCTTTCTTT
D: NA; size: many; J: TRBJ2-2; V: TRBV5-1; CDR3: CASSLEARELFF; DNA: TGCGCCAGCAGCTTGGAAGCACGGGAGCTGTTTTTT
D: NA; size: NA; J: TRBJ2-4; V: TRBV20-1; CDR3: CSAREGFRDIKYF; DNA: TGCAGTGCTAGAGAGGGTTTTAGGGACATTAAGTACTTC
D: NA; size: many; J: TRBJ2-7; V: TRBV12-3/TRBV12-4; CDR3: CASSLTDHEQYF; DNA: TGTGCCAGCAGTTTAACTGATCACGAGCAGTACTTC
D: NA; size: NA; J: TRBJ1-5; V: TRBV2; CDR3: CASSQDSYSNQPQHF; DNA: TGTGCCAGCAGTCAGGACAGCTATAGCAATCAGCCCCAGCATTTT
D: TRBD2; size: NA; J: TRBJ2-7; V: TRBV19; CDR3: CASSTPGTSYEQYF; DNA: TGTGCCAGTAGTACACCCGGGACTAGCTACGAGCAGTACTTC
D: NA; size: many; J: TRBJ1-1; V: TRBV7-8; CDR3: CASSESTDGTEAFF; DNA: TGTGCCAGCAGCGAAAGTACGGATGGCACTGAAGCTTTCTTT
D: NA; size: NA; J: TRBJ2-7; V: TRBV29-1; CDR3: CSVDGGRYEQYF; DNA: TGCAGCGTCGACGGGGGCAGGTACGAGCAGTACTTC
D: TRBD2; size: NA; J: TRBJ2-7; V: TRBV28; CDR3: CASSQTTGTSKYEQYF; DNA: TGTGCCAGCAGCCAAACAACCGGGACTAGCAAATACGAGCAGTACTTC
D: NA; size: NA; J: TRBJ2-7; V: TRBV30; CDR3: CACRGLEFYEQYF; DNA: TGTGCCTGCCGTGGTCTCGAGTTCTACGAGCAGTACTTC
D: NA; size: NA; J: TRBJ1-3; V: TRBV12-3/TRBV12-4; CDR3: CATSRAGNTIYF; DNA: TGTGCCACTTCTCGGGCGGGAAACACCATATATTTT
D: NA; size: many; J: TRBJ2-5; V: TRBV6-1; CDR3: CASSELPQETQYF; DNA: TGTGCCAGCAGTGAACTCCCGCAAGAGACCCAGTACTTC
D: NA; size: many; J: TRBJ1-1; V: TRBV7-2; CDR3: CASSYGTSMNTEAFF; DNA: TGTGCCAGCAGCTACGGGACTAGTATGAACACTGAAGCTTTCTTT
D: NA; size: NA; J: TRBJ2-1; V: TRBV28; CDR3: CASSATGYLDNEQFF; DNA: TGTGCCAGCAGCGCTACAGGATACTTGGACAATGAGCAGTTCTTC
D: TRBD1; size: many; J: TRBJ1-2; V: TRBV28; CDR3: CASSLIDRGYGYTF; DNA: TGTGCCAGCAGTTTGATAGACAGGGGCTATGGCTACACCTTC
D: TRBD2; size: few; J: TRBJ2-2; V: TRBV19; CDR3: CASWDGGSGTGELFF; DNA: TGTGCCAGTTGGGACGGGGGGTCGGGCACCGGGGAGCTGTTTTTT
D: TRBD1; size: many; J: TRBJ1-2; V: TRBV6-1; CDR3: CASTLGTATNYGYTF; DNA: TGTGCCAGCACTCTGGGGACAGCTACTAACTATGGCTACACCTTC
D: NA; size: many; J: TRBJ2-7; V: TRBV25-1; CDR3: CASSDWGPYEQYF; DNA: TGTGCCAGCAGTGACTGGGGGCCCTACGAGCAGTACTTC
D: NA; size: many; J: TRBJ1-6; V: TRBV28; CDR3: CASTLNSEPPNSPLHF; DNA: TGTGCCAGCACCTTAAACTCGGAGCCACCTAATTCACCCCTCCACTTT
D: TRBD1; size: many; J: TRBJ2-7; V: TRBV2; CDR3: CASSEEGATYEQYF; DNA: TGTGCCAGCAGTGAAGAGGGGGCTACCTACGAGCAGTACTTC
D: TRBD1; size: few; J: TRBJ2-4; V: TRBV5-1; CDR3: CASSLGPGQGGNIQYF; DNA: TGCGCCAGCAGCTTGGGTCCGGGACAGGGGGGTAACATTCAGTACTTC
D: TRBD1; size: many; J: TRBJ2-7; V: TRBV29-1; CDR3: CSVGRTGENYEQYF; DNA: TGCAGCGTGGGAAGGACAGGGGAAAACTACGAGCAGTACTTC
D: TRBD1; size: many; J: TRBJ2-7; V: TRBV6-2/TRBV6-3; CDR3: CASSRSPGQGGEQYF; DNA: TGTGCCAGCAGTCGTTCACCGGGACAGGGTGGCGAGCAGTACTTC
D: NA; size: NA; J: TRBJ2-7; V: TRBV7-2; CDR3: CASSSAPVLHDDQYF; DNA: TGTGCCAGCAGCTCAGCTCCGGTACTACACGACGATCAGTACTTC
D: NA; size: many; J: TRBJ1-1; V: TRBV15; CDR3: CATSRLSRADEAFF; DNA: TGTGCCACCAGCAGATTGAGCAGGGCCGATGAAGCTTTCTTT
D: NA; size: many; J: TRBJ1-1; V: TRBV11-2; CDR3: CASSPANGAEAFF; DNA: TGTGCCAGCAGCCCGGCGAACGGCGCTGAAGCTTTCTTT
D: NA; size: NA; J: TRBJ2-7; V: TRBV20-1; CDR3: CSARVRGAYEQYF; DNA: TGCAGTGCTAGAGTGAGAGGAGCCTACGAGCAGTACTTC
D: NA; size: NA; J: TRBJ1-2; V: TRBV18; CDR3: CASSQAALGDYGYTF; DNA: TGTGCCAGCTCCCAGGCCGCGCTCGGGGACTATGGCTACACCTTC
D: TRBD1; size: many; J: TRBJ1-5; V: TRBV6-2/TRBV6-3; CDR3: CASSYSPDRGSQPQHF; DNA: TGTGCCAGCAGTTACTCCCCAGACAGGGGAAGTCAGCCCCAGCATTTT
D: NA; size: many; J: TRBJ1-2; V: TRBV27; CDR3: CASSFRGGGGYTF; DNA: TGTGCCAGCAGTTTTCGCGGAGGCGGGGGCTACACCTTC
D: NA; size: many; J: TRBJ1-5; V: TRBV12-3/TRBV12-4; CDR3: CASSIQGSIQPQHF; DNA: TGTGCCAGCAGTATACAGGGATCGATTCAGCCCCAGCATTTT
D: NA; size: many; J: TRBJ2-7; V: TRBV28; CDR3: CASSSPMGAYEQYF; DNA: TGTGCCAGCAGTTCCCCGATGGGTGCCTACGAGCAGTACTTC
D: NA; size: few; J: TRBJ1-3; V: TRBV20-1; CDR3: CSASSPRTSGGNTIYF; DNA: TGCAGTGCTAGTTCCCCCCGGACGTCTGGTGGAAACACCATATATTTT
D: NA; size: once; J: TRBJ2-7; V: TRBV6-1; CDR3: CASSERGRLYEQYF; DNA: TGTGCCAGCAGTGAACGGGGCCGACTCTACGAGCAGTACTTC
D: NA; size: many; J: TRBJ1-1; V: TRBV11-2; CDR3: CASSITSGSTEAFF; DNA: TGTGCCAGCAGCATAACCAGTGGAAGCACTGAAGCTTTCTTT
D: NA; size: many; J: TRBJ1-1; V: TRBV11-2; CDR3: CASSLESGRTIEAFF; DNA: TGTGCCAGCAGCTTAGAATCCGGACGGACCATCGAAGCTTTCTTT
D: TRBD1; size: many; J: TRBJ1-1; V: TRBV7-9; CDR3: CASSSWDRGNTEAFF; DNA: TGTGCCAGCAGCTCTTGGGACAGAGGGAACACTGAAGCTTTCTTT
D: TRBD1; size: few; J: TRBJ1-2; V: TRBV5-1; CDR3: CASSPTREGASGYTF; DNA: TGCGCCAGCAGCCCGACCAGAGAGGGGGCAAGTGGCTACACCTTC
D: TRBD1; size: many; J: TRBJ1-2; V: TRBV14; CDR3: CASRSSGTGVYGYTF; DNA: TGTGCCAGCAGATCTTCCGGGACAGGCGTATATGGCTACACCTTC
D: NA; size: many; J: TRBJ1-1; V: TRBV19; CDR3: CATSDIWDTEAFF; DNA: TGTGCCACCTCGGACATTTGGGACACTGAAGCTTTCTTT
D: NA; size: many; J: TRBJ1-5; V: TRBV12-3/TRBV12-4; CDR3: CASSFPGDSNQPQHF; DNA: TGTGCCAGCAGTTTTCCGGGAGATAGCAATCAGCCCCAGCATTTT
D: TRBD1; size: few; J: TRBJ2-7; V: TRBV2; CDR3: CASSGGQGPSYEQYF; DNA: TGTGCCAGCAGTGGTGGACAGGGCCCTTCCTACGAGCAGTACTTC
D: TRBD1; size: NA; J: TRBJ2-2; V: TRBV25-1; CDR3: CASSAQGVGGELFF; DNA: TGTGCCAGCAGTGCCCAGGGGGTGGGGGGGGAGCTGTTTTTT
D: NA; size: many; J: TRBJ2-2; V: TRBV13; CDR3: CASSRDNQNTGELFF; DNA: TGTGCCAGCAGCCGGGACAACCAAAACACCGGGGAGCTGTTTTTT
D: NA; size: many; J: TRBJ1-2; V: TRBV28; CDR3: CASSLSGAGGYTF; DNA: TGTGCCAGCAGTTTATCAGGGGCGGGCGGCTACACCTTC
D: TRBD1; size: many; J: TRBJ1-2; V: TRBV2; CDR3: CASSGDSEGYTF; DNA: TGTGCCAGCAGTGGGGACAGCGAAGGCTACACCTTC
D: TRBD1; size: few; J: TRBJ2-7; V: TRBV12-3/TRBV12-4; CDR3: CASSPRTGGIIHEQYF; DNA: TGTGCCAGCAGTCCTCGGACAGGGGGCATAATCCACGAGCAGTACTTC
D: TRBD1; size: NA; J: TRBJ1-2; V: TRBV2; CDR3: CASSIDRGQHGYTF; DNA: TGTGCCAGCAGTATAGACAGGGGGCAACATGGCTACACCTTC
D: NA; size: few; J: TRBJ2-7; V: TRBV12-3/TRBV12-4; CDR3: CASSLGGRFSLAPTYEQYF; DNA: TGTGCCAGCAGTTTAGGGGGCCGTTTTTCCCTAGCGCCCACCTACGAGCAGTACTTC
D: TRBD2; size: NA; J: TRBJ2-7; V: TRBV6-2/TRBV6-3; CDR3: CASSPRLAGYYEQYF; DNA: TGTGCCAGCAGTCCGCGACTAGCGGGTTACTACGAGCAGTACTTC
D: NA; size: many; J: TRBJ1-1; V: TRBV28; CDR3: CASSLWGRDTEAFF; DNA: TGTGCCAGCAGTTTGTGGGGGAGGGACACTGAAGCTTTCTTT
D: TRBD1; size: few; J: TRBJ1-2; V: TRBV29-1; CDR3: CSGGQGANYGYTF; DNA: TGCAGCGGAGGACAGGGGGCTAACTATGGCTACACCTTC
D: NA; size: many; J: TRBJ1-2; V: TRBV11-1; CDR3: CASSLVESVGTLYGYTF; DNA: TGTGCCAGCAGCTTAGTCGAGTCCGTTGGAACCCTCTATGGCTACACCTTC
D: TRBD1; size: few; J: TRBJ2-7; V: TRBV9; CDR3: CASSVAGTDYEQYF; DNA: TGTGCCAGCAGCGTAGCCGGGACAGACTACGAGCAGTACTTC
D: TRBD1; size: many; J: TRBJ1-1; V: TRBV27; CDR3: CASSFSDRGDTEAFF; DNA: TGTGCCAGCAGTTTCTCCGACAGGGGGGACACTGAAGCTTTCTTT
D: NA; size: NA; J: TRBJ2-7; V: TRBV25-1; CDR3: CASSGFGQKYYEQYF; DNA: TGTGCCAGCAGTGGCTTCGGGCAGAAGTACTACGAGCAGTACTTC
D: NA; size: few; J: TRBJ1-2; V: TRBV7-2; CDR3: CASSFGGRPNYGYTF; DNA: TGTGCCAGCAGCTTCGGAGGGCGACCTAACTATGGCTACACCTTC
D: NA; size: many; J: TRBJ1-2; V: TRBV27; CDR3: CASSLGGERGYGYTF; DNA: TGTGCCAGCAGTTTAGGCGGGGAGAGAGGCTATGGCTACACCTTC